Listed below are T cell receptor beta chains from one sample, sequenced in a study of blood T cell repertoires in COVID-19. Sequencing was performed with immunoSEQ multiplex PCR; in TCRdb, only in-frame clones are kept and a portion is missing. The sample lists over 65,000 clones, around four fifths occurring once. What was sequenced was peripheral blood. Source of these receptors: an elderly man with active or convalescent COVID-19. CDR3s include the opening cysteine and the closing phenylalanine or tryptophan. Fields, in order: CDR3 protein, CDR3 DNA, V gene, D gene, clone size, J gene. The D gene is left open where the match is weak. Size tells how often a clone was seen (once, few, many) or the class of an expanded clone, and some rows leave it out.

CASSPMGGINSGNTIYF	TGTGCCAGCAGCCCGATGGGGGGAATCAACTCTGGAAACACCATATATTTT	TRBV5-5	-	few	TRBJ1-3
CSASGRAEAFF	TGCAGTGCTTCAGGGCGCGCTGAAGCTTTCTTT	TRBV20-1	-	once	TRBJ1-1
CASSTTSLEGSDTQYF	TGTGCCAGCAGCACCACCAGTTTGGAGGGATCAGATACGCAGTATTTT	TRBV7-2	-	few	TRBJ2-3
CASSHRDSPHTNYGYTF	TGTGCCAGCTCACACCGGGACAGTCCACATACTAACTATGGCTACACCTTC	TRBV18	TRBD1	few	TRBJ1-2
CASSLGPGENTQYF	TGCGCCAGCAGCTTGGGGCCCGGGGAGAATACGCAGTATTTT	TRBV5-1	-	-	TRBJ2-3
CASRHGPGTGEETQYF	TGCGCCAGCAGACATGGTCCCGGGACAGGGGAAGAGACCCAGTACTTC	TRBV5-1	TRBD1	-	TRBJ2-5
CASRGGGLAVGTDTQYF	TGTGCCAGCAGGGGCGGGGGACTAGCGGTTGGCACAGATACGCAGTATTTT	TRBV7-2	TRBD2	once	TRBJ2-3
CASSDRGNSPLHF	TGTGCCAGTTCGGATAGAGGTAATTCACCCCTCCACTTT	TRBV19	-	-	TRBJ1-6
CASSSGQGIGTQYF	TGTGCCAGCAGCTCAGGACAGGGTATTGGCACGCAGTATTTT	TRBV5-4	TRBD1	-	TRBJ2-3
CASSLKQGMDGYTF	TGCGCCAGCAGCTTAAAACAGGGAATGGATGGCTACACCTTC	TRBV5-1	-	-	TRBJ1-2
CASSQGSGVDEKLFF	TGCGCCAGCAGCCAGGGCTCGGGAGTCGATGAAAAACTGTTTTTT	TRBV5-1	-	-	TRBJ1-4
CASSLGGTTDTQYF	TGTGCCAGCAGCCTCGGGGGGACCACAGATACGCAGTATTTT	TRBV9	TRBD2	-	TRBJ2-3
CASSGLDTEAFF	TGTGCCAGCAGCGGGTTGGACACTGAAGCTTTCTTT	TRBV2	-	-	TRBJ1-1
CASSKGVAVPDNEQFF	TGTGCCAGCAGTAAGGGGGTTGCGGTCCCCGACAATGAGCAGTTCTTC	TRBV2	-	medium-sized	TRBJ2-1
CASSSTSGRAQETQYF	TGCGCCAGCAGCTCGACTAGCGGGAGGGCCCAGGAGACCCAGTACTTC	TRBV5-1	TRBD2	once	TRBJ2-5
CASSDRGSGNTIYF	TGTGCCAGTAGCGACAGGGGTTCTGGAAACACCATATATTTT	TRBV19	TRBD1	-	TRBJ1-3
CASTDTEPTRSNQPQHF	TGTGCCAGCACGGACACCGAACCGACCCGTAGCAATCAGCCCCAGCATTTT	TRBV28	-	few	TRBJ1-5
CASSPRRGIDTGELFF	TGTGCCAGCAGCCCGCGGCGCGGGATAGACACCGGGGAGCTGTTTTTT	TRBV7-9	-	-	TRBJ2-2
CAIILGGRPQHF	TGTGCCATCATATTGGGAGGGCGGCCCCAGCATTTT	TRBV10-3	-	-	TRBJ1-5
CASRTPGGGYGYTF	TGTGCCAGCAGGACCCCTGGGGGCGGCTATGGCTACACCTTC	TRBV11-2	-	once	TRBJ1-2
CASSLEDWRPEAFF	TGTGCCAGCAGCTTGGAGGATTGGAGGCCTGAAGCTTTCTTT	TRBV7-9	-	-	TRBJ1-1
CASSTHVDTEAFF	TGCGCCAGCAGCACCCACGTAGACACTGAAGCTTTCTTT	TRBV5-1	-	-	TRBJ1-1
CASSQVGGLAGGVTDTQYF	TGTGCCAGCAGCCAAGTTGGTGGGCTAGCGGGGGGGGTCACAGATACGCAGTATTTT	TRBV3-1/TRBV3-2	TRBD2	-	TRBJ2-3
CAWSRPPGTEAFF	TGTGCCTGGTCCCGACCCCCGGGGACTGAAGCTTTCTTT	TRBV30	-	-	TRBJ1-1
CASSRDYAGELFF	TGTGCCAGCAGCAGGGACTACGCCGGGGAGCTGTTTTTT	TRBV12-3/TRBV12-4	TRBD2	-	TRBJ2-2
CASSRGGGETQYF	TGTGCCAGCAGTCGGGGGGGAGGGGAGACCCAGTACTTC	TRBV6-5	TRBD2	-	TRBJ2-5
CASSLTGTGIDGYTF	TGTGCCAGCAGCTTAACTGGGACAGGGATTGATGGCTACACCTTC	TRBV7-9	TRBD1	-	TRBJ1-2
CASSPQTGGRNTIYF	TGTGCCAGCAGCCCCCAGACCGGCGGGCGAAACACCATATATTTT	TRBV3-1/TRBV3-2	-	-	TRBJ1-3
CASDRGRLQPQHF	TGTGCCAGTGACAGGGGGCGCCTTCAGCCCCAGCATTTT	TRBV19	TRBD1	few	TRBJ1-5
CASSWGQMNTEAFF	TGCGCCAGCAGCTGGGGACAGATGAACACTGAAGCTTTCTTT	TRBV5-1	TRBD1	-	TRBJ1-1
CASSLSVSGQETQYF	TGCGCCAGCAGCTTGTCGGTTAGCGGCCAAGAGACCCAGTACTTC	TRBV5-1	-	-	TRBJ2-5
CASSLAGTGSTGYTF	TGCGCCAGCAGCTTGGCCGGGACAGGGAGTACTGGCTACACCTTC	TRBV5-1	TRBD1	once	TRBJ1-2
CASSGAGNTGELFF	TGTGCCAGCAGTGGGGCAGGGAACACCGGGGAGCTGTTTTTT	TRBV25-1	-	-	TRBJ2-2